This T cell receptor (beta chain) was found in a study of tumor and adjacent non-tumor tissue in lung cancer. Trimming shortened V by 6 bases and J by 2 bases, and 15 bases separated the two germline ends. This CDR3 comprises 15 residues. Germline V lookup: CDR1 MDHEN, CDR2 SYDVKM. On this clonotype: A much larger clone sits a single nucleotide away, making a read error possible.

Three rounds of nested PCR, following a modified ARM-PCR protocol, produced the TCRbeta library. TCRdb called the multiplex PCR reads again in MiXCR, with one record for every CDR3 protein. The sample includes around 82,000 distinct CDR3 sequences, 80% to 90% of them seen just once. The template was RNA from unsorted bulk tissue. Distant lung tissue was collected more than 3 cm away from the tumor edge. The sample was distant non-tumor lung tissue. This receptor was taken from a man aged 55 to 70 with non-small cell lung cancer. The rearrangement links TRBV28 to TRBJ2-3; TRBD2 might be the D (6 bases). The CDR3 is CASREGSRTTDTQYF. The CDR3 bases are TGTGCCAGCAGGGAGGGGAGCAGAACCACAGATACGCAGTATTTT.